This TCR beta chain was documented in a study of beta chain features in type 1 diabetes (dated by TCRdb to the late 2010s). About the full investigation: No differences in mean age, gender distribution, total cell number or subset yield were found between patients and healthy donors. A total of under 120,000,000 sorted cells were examined across all samples, and RNA yield correlated strongly with the number of cells per subset. In the study, recently diagnosed type 1 diabetes patients and matched healthy donors were compared on the TCRB repertoires of their sorted circulating CD4+ T cell subsets. Regulatory and stem cell-like memory subsets were isolated from only 8 patients and roughly eight healthy donors, whereas naive and central memory subsets came from all 30 or so donors.

Each donor gave one peripheral blood draw, roughly 110 mL on average, collected into heparinised tubes. Using a panel that included CD45RO, CCR7, CD25, CD127, CD95 and CD27, naive, central memory, regulatory and stem cell-like memory CD4+ T cells were sorted on a BD FACSAria II. Purity was above 95% for every sorted population. Right away, PBMCs were isolated by Lymphoprep density gradient centrifugation and were stained directly, with no culture step. To minimize batch effects, samples were stained and sorted in pairs, one healthy donor with one patient per experiment. This clone was counted many times. Its antigen target is currently unknown. No much larger clonotype is one base removed from it; base qualities were not supplied. Other DNA sequences in the sample encode the same CDR3. The paper's findings and limits, for the study overall: HLA sub-analyses involved small numbers of individuals, so any influence of HLA type on TCRB rearrangement remained unresolved. Shorter templates might have been favored by PCR, but patient and control samples were amplified and corrected together, so both groups would have been affected equally by any skew. Because cDNA was sequenced instead of genomic DNA, activated cells with high expression could be over-represented, although the groups did not differ in activation or CD3 levels. Naive, central memory and regulatory TCRB repertoires appeared to be more similar among patients than among healthy donors. A moderate but significant shortening of TCRB CDR3 length was observed in type 1 diabetes patients in all four CD4+ subsets. At VDJ recombination sites, type 1 diabetes patients had fewer insertions and more deleted nucleotides, which implies abnormalities in thymic rearrangement.

All of the isolated RNA was reverse transcribed with the High Capacity cDNA Reverse Transcription Kit, so expressed TCRB transcripts were sequenced. Deep immunoSEQ sequencing was performed on naive, central memory and regulatory T cell samples, with an average of approximately 4 million total reads per sample. After sorted cells were lysed in RLT buffer, RNA was extracted with DNase-treated RNeasy Micro or Mini kits, with the choice depending on cell number. Each cell subset was processed separately to prevent cross-contamination, with patient and healthy donor samples processed together. TCRB sequences were amplified from cDNA with the immunoSEQ multiplex PCR, producing 87-bp fragments spanning the CDR3 region. The amplicons were sequenced using the Illumina HiSeq platform. Per the source publication's procedure: PCR bias was computationally corrected using synthetic template baselines, reads within Hamming distance 2 were collapsed, and singletons that could not be merged were discarded. Reads were aligned to IMGT to assign V, D and J genes, CDR3 length, and insertions or deletions at six rearrangement sites. Within each subset, clonotype counts were normalized to the number of sorted cells before true diversity and Gini coefficients were calculated with the tcR R package. The overlap coefficient, calculated on TCRB nucleotide sequences, was used to measure repertoire sharing. The table was pulled from immuneACCESS by TCRdb, which kept in-frame rearrangements only. Such tables lose some clones; where checked, under half of the loss comes from unresolved V genes, and the rest has no known cause. V and J calls and clone size come straight from that table; D and trimming were deduced from the DNA. Present in this sample are a few hundred thousand clones, approximately 11% of which were seen just once. The ten biggest clones cover over 1% of the sample.

Spanning cysteine to phenylalanine, the CDR3 consists of 11 amino acids. Only CDR3 DNA is held: 33 bases, read in frame from base 1. CDR1 and CDR2, looked up from the germline V gene, are SQVTM and ANQGSEA. Trimming costs V 4 bases and J 4 bases, and their ends lie 8 bases apart. Sequenced input: central memory CD4+ T cells from blood. This receptor chain uses TRBV29-1 and TRBJ2-7, and TRBD2 may be the D gene, going by 5 matching bases. This receptor was taken from a man aged 18 to 29 in good health. The DNA sequence is given as TGCAGCGTTGGTTTAGCGTACGAGCAGTACTTC. Its translation reads: CSVGLAYEQYF.